This entry is about one T cell receptor (beta chain). Its specificity is unknown. Per germline, CDR1 LNHNV and CDR2 YYDKDF (reference sequence). The CDR3 extends over 17 amino acids. The V segment lost 3 bases and the J segment 5 bases; nucleotides outside the gene matches: 14. PCR used 60 Vbeta primers and 13 Jbeta primers. Data came from immunoSEQ multiplex PCR; TCRdb stores just in-frame clones and leaves some out. The data hold roughly 92,000 clones, with about four fifths observed a single time. This sample was taken from a study of cytomegalovirus exposure and HLA in healthy donors. Overall study findings and caveats: Per a prior analysis, the majority of TCR beta V segments were productive roughly 87% or roughly 30% of the time. In a later analysis, TCR beta V- and J-gene trimming showed a link to a missense DCLRE1C variant. Immune exposure data for these donors was limited to CMV serostatus. Sequencing had likely introduced a cluster of highly shared sequence variants as an artifact.

Sequencing input: PBMCs. The chain links TRBV15 to TRBJ1-2, with 8 bases lining up with TRBD1. This TCR came from a man aged 50 to 59 in good health and CMV-seropositive. CDR3 loop: CATSSLGKTGGGYGYTF. The CDR3 DNA follows: TGTGCCACCAGCAGCTTGGGAAAAACAGGGGGTGGGTATGGCTACACCTTC.